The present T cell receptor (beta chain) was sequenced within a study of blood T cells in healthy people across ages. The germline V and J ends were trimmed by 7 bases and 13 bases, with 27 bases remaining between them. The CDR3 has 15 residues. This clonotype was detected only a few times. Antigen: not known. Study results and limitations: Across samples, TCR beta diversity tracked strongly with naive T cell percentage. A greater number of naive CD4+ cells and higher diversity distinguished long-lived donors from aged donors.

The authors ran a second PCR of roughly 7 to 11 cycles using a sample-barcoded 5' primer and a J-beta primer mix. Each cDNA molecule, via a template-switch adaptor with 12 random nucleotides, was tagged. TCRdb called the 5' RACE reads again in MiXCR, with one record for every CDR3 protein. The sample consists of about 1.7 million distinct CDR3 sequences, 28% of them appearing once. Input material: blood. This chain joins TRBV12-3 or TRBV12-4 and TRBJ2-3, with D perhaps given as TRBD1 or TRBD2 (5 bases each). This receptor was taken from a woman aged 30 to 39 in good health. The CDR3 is CASTPQSGRADAEYF. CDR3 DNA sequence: TGTGCCAGCACCCCACAGTCAGGGAGAGCAGATGCGGAGTATTTT.